This T cell receptor beta chain came from a study of T cell clonality in common variable immunodeficiency. The study, taken as a whole, reports: Links between repertoire features and CVID complications were heterogeneity-limited. Fewer deletions and N-nucleotide insertions were reportedly seen in common variable immunodeficiency TCR beta sequences.

Worth noting for this clone: As yet, its antigen is unknown. The DNA ends 3 residues before the CDR3 does, and the rest of the CDR3 is filled in from the germline J gene.

Patients had low serum IgG, IgA and/or IgM and specific antibody deficiency. Each donor provided roughly 5 to 8 ml of heparinized whole blood. The CDR3 contains 16 residues. With V trimmed by 5 bases and J by 2 bases, 8 bases remained unmatched. Germline values: CDR1 SGHTA, CDR2 FQGTGA. Control and CVID samples contributed equal amounts of genomic DNA. Data came from immunoSEQ multiplex PCR; TCRdb stores just in-frame clones and leaves some out. This table holds more than 6,500 clones. Sequencing input: peripheral blood mononuclear cells. The clonotype originates from a human donor with common variable immunodeficiency. V and J are TRBV7-3 and TRBJ2-3; TRBD2 aligns across 9 bases. This CDR3 is CASSLRAGGLTDTQYF. The CDR3 bases that were read are TGTGCCAGCAGCCTCCGAGCGGGGGGACTCACAGATACG.